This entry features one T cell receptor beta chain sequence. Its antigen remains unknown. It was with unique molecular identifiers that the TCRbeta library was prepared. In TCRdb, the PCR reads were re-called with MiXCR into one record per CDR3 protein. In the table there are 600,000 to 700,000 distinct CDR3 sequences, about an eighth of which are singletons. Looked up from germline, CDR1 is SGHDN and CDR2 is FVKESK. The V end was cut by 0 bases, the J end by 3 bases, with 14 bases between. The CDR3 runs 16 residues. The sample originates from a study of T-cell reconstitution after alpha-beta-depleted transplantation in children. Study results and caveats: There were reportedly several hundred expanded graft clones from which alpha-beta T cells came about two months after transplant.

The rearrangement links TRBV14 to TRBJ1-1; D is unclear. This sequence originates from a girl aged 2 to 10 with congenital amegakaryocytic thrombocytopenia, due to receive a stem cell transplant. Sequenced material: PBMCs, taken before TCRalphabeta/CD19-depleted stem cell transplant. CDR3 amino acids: CASSQDLVPQDTEAFF. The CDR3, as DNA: TGTGCCAGCAGCCAAGATCTGGTCCCCCAGGACACTGAAGCTTTCTTT.